This entry lists 19 T cell receptor beta chains sequenced from one sample in a study of regulatory T cells in long-lasting Graves disease. For TCR beta, libraries came from iRepertoire HTBI primers and Arm-PCR of CDR3 regions. TCRdb passed the multiplex PCR reads through MiXCR, listing each CDR3 protein once. The repertoire consists of approximately 350,000 distinct CDR3 sequences, with approximately 15% occurring once and the leading ten covering roughly 27%. The time point denotes: newly diagnosed GD, antithyroid drugs for less than 3 months. The TCR library was made from RNA that had been extracted from PBMCs in TRIzol. The data also belong to a second study, concerning T cells in Graves' hyperthyroidism and ophthalmopathy.

The specimen comprised peripheral blood mononuclear cells (PBMCs), sampled at new diagnosis, from a patient treated with antithyroid drugs. The receptors shown here come from a man aged 40-49 years with Graves disease.

In its sample, this clonotype was seen many times. The chain joins TRBV6-4 to TRBJ1-5, with D perhaps matching TRBD1 (5 bases). This CDR3 is 15 amino acids long. V lost 3 bases and J lost 4, with 13 bases in between. Germline V gives CDR1 MRHNA, CDR2 SNTAGT. The CDR3 DNA sequence: TGTGCCAGCAGTGAATTGGCAGGGACGAATCAGCCCCAGCATTTT. This encodes CASSELAGTNQPQHF.

V and J are TRBV5-5 and TRBJ1-4; unclear D gene. This CDR3 comprises 14 residues. The V gene's germline CDR1 is SGHKS and CDR2 YYEKEE (reference sequence). V was shortened by 2 bases and J by 8 bases, with 13 bases between the two germline ends. In nucleotides, the CDR3 is TGTGCCAGCAGCTTCGGACGGATGGGGGAAAAACTGTTTTTT. This translates into CASSFGRMGEKLFF. The whole variable domain, filled in from reference TRBV5-5 and TRBJ1-4, reads DAGVTQSPTHLIKTRGQQVTLRCSPISGHKSVSWYQQVLGQGPQFIFQYYEKEERGRGNFPDRFSARQFPNYSSELNVNALLLGDSALYLCASSFGRMGEKLFFGSGTQLSVL.

V and J are TRBV5-4 and TRBJ2-4, with D possibly being TRBD1 (6 bases). The V end was cut by 4 bases, the J end by 1 base, with 21 bases between. The CDR3 consists of 18 residues. Germline V lookup: CDR1 SGHNT, CDR2 YYREEE (reference sequence). The CDR3 here is CASSRYFEGEWAKNIQYF. In DNA form, the CDR3 reads TGTGCCAGCAGCCGGTACTTCGAGGGGGAGTGGGCCAAAAACATTCAGTACTTC.

A few counts support this clonotype. The rearrangement links TRBV7-2 to TRBJ2-7; a possible D gene is TRBD1 (6 bases). V was clipped by 3 bases and J by 5 bases, with 14 bases between them. This CDR3 is built from 14 residues. Germline assignment: CDR1 SGHTA and CDR2 FQGNSA. CDR3 sequence (DNA): TGTGCCAGCAGCTTTCTCAGAGAGGGGGACGAGCAGTACTTC. It specifies CASSFLREGDEQYF. Using reference TRBV7-2 and TRBJ2-7 for the parts outside the CDR3, the full variable domain is GAGVSQSPSNKVTEKGKDVELRCDPISGHTALYWYRQSLGQGLEFLIYFQGNSAPDKSGLPSDRFSAERTGGSVSTLTIQRTQQEDSAVYLCASSFLREGDEQYFGPGTRLTVT.

The chain links TRBV5-1 to TRBJ2-7, with 7 nucleotides matching TRBD1. The germline V gene encodes CDR1 SGHRS and CDR2 YFSETQ. This CDR3 is 15 amino acids long. The V segment lost 2 bases and the J segment 2 bases; nucleotides outside the gene matches: 7. The CDR3 DNA sequence: TGCGCCAGCAGCTTTGAACAGGGGTCAACCTACGAGCAGTACTTC. Protein: CASSFEQGSTYEQYF.

This rearrangement joins TRBV27 to TRBJ2-2; 9 bases line up with TRBD2. The trim removed 5 bases at V and 4 bases at J, leaving 8 bases unmatched. The CDR3 sequence is 16 residues long. CDR1 is MNHEY and CDR2 is SMNVEV in the germline V gene (reference sequence). The DNA for the CDR3 is TGTGCCAGCAGTACCGGCGGGGGGGCGGGCACCGGGGAGCTGTTTTTT. It encodes CASSTGGGAGTGELFF.

This clonotype was seen ten or more times. The V and J genes are TRBV2 and TRBJ1-1; D ambiguous. CDR1 is SNHLY, CDR2 FYNNEI, per germline. V lost 10 bases and J lost 3, with 12 bases in between. This CDR3 has 12 residues. Here the CDR3 DNA reads TGTGCCACCGAGCACGTGGACACTGAAGCTTTCTTT. The encoded protein is CATEHVDTEAFF.

This clonotype was picked up many times. The chain is built from TRBV2 and TRBJ1-1; possibly TRBD1 for D (5 bases). CDR1 is SNHLY and CDR2 is FYNNEI in the germline V gene. The CDR3 spans 14 residues. The V end was cut by 6 bases, the J end by 3 bases, with 14 bases between. The CDR3 reads CASSLGHSYTEAFF. The CDR3 nucleotides read TGTGCCAGCAGCTTAGGACATTCCTACACTGAAGCTTTCTTT.

This clonotype was seen ten or more times. V is TRBV30 and J is TRBJ1-1; D is unresolved. The CDR3 spans 14 residues. The germline V gene has CDR1 GTSNPN and CDR2 SVGIG (reference sequence). V lost 3 bases, J lost 1 base, and 12 bases lay in between. The CDR3 loop reads CAWSLSAGNTEAFF. CDR3 DNA sequence: TGTGCCTGGAGCCTTTCGGCAGGGAACACTGAAGCTTTCTTT. The variable domain in full, with the rest retrieved from reference TRBV30 and TRBJ1-1, is SQTIHQWPATLVQPVGSPLSLECTVEGTSNPNLYWYRQAAGRGLQLLFYSVGIGQISSEVPQNLSASRPQDRQFILSSKKLLLSDSGFYLCAWSLSAGNTEAFFGQGTRLTVV.

Many counts were recorded for this clonotype. J is TRBJ1-5 and V is TRBV7-2, with D unresolved. V dropped 5 bases and J dropped 5 bases, with 16 bases sitting between them. CDR1 and CDR2 (germline): SGHTA, FQGNSA. The CDR3 loop spans 15 amino acids. This CDR3 reads CASSPGRVGHQPQHF. Written as DNA, the CDR3 is TGTGCCAGCAGCCCAGGACGGGTGGGCCATCAGCCCCAGCATTTT. Full variable domain (missing parts from reference TRBV7-2 and TRBJ1-5): GAGVSQSPSNKVTEKGKDVELRCDPISGHTALYWYRQSLGQGLEFLIYFQGNSAPDKSGLPSDRFSAERTGGSVSTLTIQRTQQEDSAVYLCASSPGRVGHQPQHFGDGTRLSIL.

The sample holds one count of this clonotype. A clone one base away is much larger, so this may be a read error. The chain recombines TRBV11-3 with TRBJ2-1; D possibly matches TRBD1 or TRBD2 (6 bases each). The last part of the DNA fits TRBJ2-3 better; the J call may be wrong. CDR1 is SGHNT, CDR2 YENEEA, per germline. This CDR3 has 18 amino acids. The CDR3, as DNA: TGTACCAGCAGCTTAGAGGACTGGGGGGCCGGACTCACAGATACGCAGTATTTT. Protein: CTSSLEDWGAGLTDTQYF.

The table lists this clonotype with many counts. V gene TRBV7-2 combines with J gene TRBJ2-5; 10 bases align to TRBD1. Germline assignment: CDR1 SGHTA and CDR2 FQGNSA. The ends lost 2 bases at V and 6 bases at J; junction bases unmatched: 6. The CDR3 is made up of 15 amino acids. The CDR3: CASSLSGTGEKTQYF. Here the CDR3 DNA reads TGTGCCAGCAGCTTAAGCGGGACAGGGGAAAAGACCCAGTACTTC.

This clonotype has at least ten counts. This rearrangement joins TRBV12-5 to TRBJ1-6; 7 bases are a match to TRBD1. Germline-derived CDR1 and CDR2 are LGHNT and FRNRAP. The CDR3 is 15 amino acids. J was trimmed by 5 bases and V by 2 bases; bases with no gene match: 3. The CDR3 DNA follows: TGTGCTAGTGGTTTGCGGGACAGCCATAATTCACCCCTCCACTTT. This sequence encodes CASGLRDSHNSPLHF.

This clonotype was counted ten times or more. A junction boundary mismatches the germline segment, possibly from a read error. This rearrangement joins TRBV5-1 to TRBJ2-1; tentatively, D is TRBD1 or TRBD2 (5 bases each). This CDR3 contains 15 residues. Germline loops: CDR1 SGHRS, CDR2 YFSETQ. The CDR3 reads CASSLEGETYNEQFF. In DNA form, the CDR3 reads TGTGCCAGCAGCTTGGAAGGGGAGACCTACAATGAGCAGTTCTTC.

This clonotype was counted at least ten times. The chain couples TRBV11-3 to TRBJ2-3; D possibly uses TRBD1 or TRBD2 (5 bases each). Trimming took 3 bases from V and 0 from J, leaving 16 bases between them. The CDR3 loop spans 17 amino acids. The germline gives CDR1 SGHNT, CDR2 YENEEA. The CDR3 DNA is TGTGCCAGCAGCTTTACCGGGACCGGGAAAAGCACAGATACGCAGTATTTT. Its translation: CASSFTGTGKSTDTQYF. The full variable domain, completed using reference TRBV11-3 and TRBJ2-3, is EAGVVQSPRYKIIEKKQPVAFWCNPISGHNTLYWYLQNLGQGPELLIRYENEEAVDDSQLPKDRFSAERLKGVDSTLKIQPAELGDSAVYLCASSFTGTGKSTDTQYFGPGTRLTVL.

This clonotype was counted between two and nine times. The chain uses TRBV12-3 or TRBV12-4 and TRBJ2-3, with 13 bases aligning to TRBD2. This CDR3 region has 18 residues. V shed 3 bases, J shed 7 bases, and the junction held 13 bases outside the gene matches. CDR3 in amino acids: CASSFRLAGGFARNTQYF. The CDR3 DNA reads as TGTGCCAGCAGTTTTCGACTAGCGGGGGGCTTTGCACGAAATACGCAGTATTTT.

The table lists this clonotype with many counts. This chain links TRBV28 with TRBJ2-5; 9 bases are shared with TRBD1. The CDR3 covers 14 residues. Germline CDR1 reads MDHEN; CDR2 reads SYDVKM. V was pared by 3 bases and J by 7 bases, with 6 bases of the junction left unmatched. This CDR3 reads CASSLGQGVTTQYF. CDR3 nucleotide sequence: TGTGCCAGCAGTTTGGGACAGGGAGTCACGACCCAGTACTTC.

At least ten counts were recorded for this clonotype. Sequence at one end of the junction differs from germline and may be a read error. The CDR3 loop is CASSLGQNNEQYF. CDR3 nucleotide sequence: TGTGCCAGCAGCTTGGGACAGAACAACGAGCAGTACTTC. V is TRBV5-1 and J is TRBJ2-7; 7 nucleotides agree with TRBD1. Germline loops: CDR1 SGHRS, CDR2 YFSETQ. This CDR3 has 13 amino acids.

The table lists this clonotype with a few counts. V and J are TRBV2 and TRBJ1-2; TRBD1 might be the D (5 bases). Germline V gene sequence: CDR1 SNHLY, CDR2 FYNNEI. Trimming took 6 bases from V and 4 from J, leaving 12 bases between them. The CDR3 length is 13 residues. CDR3 bases: TGTGCCAGCAGGTCTAGGGGCGCCTATGGCTACACCTTC. It is translated as CASRSRGAYGYTF.